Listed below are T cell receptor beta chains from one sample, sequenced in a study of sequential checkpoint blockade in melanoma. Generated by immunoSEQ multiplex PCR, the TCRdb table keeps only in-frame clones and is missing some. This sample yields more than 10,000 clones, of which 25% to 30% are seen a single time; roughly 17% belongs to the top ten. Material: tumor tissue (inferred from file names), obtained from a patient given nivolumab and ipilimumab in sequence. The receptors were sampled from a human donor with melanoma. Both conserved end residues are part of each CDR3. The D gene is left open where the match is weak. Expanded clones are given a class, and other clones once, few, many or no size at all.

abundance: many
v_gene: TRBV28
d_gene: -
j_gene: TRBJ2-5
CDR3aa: CASSLMVLQETQYF
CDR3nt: TGTGCCAGCAGTTTGATGGTGCTCCAAGAGACCCAGTACTTC

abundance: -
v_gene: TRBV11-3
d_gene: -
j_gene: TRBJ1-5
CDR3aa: CASSLEWDSNQPQHF
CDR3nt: TGTGCCAGCAGCTTAGAATGGGACAGCAATCAGCCCCAGCATTTT

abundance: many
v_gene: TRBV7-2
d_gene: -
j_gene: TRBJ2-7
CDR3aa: CASSSGSPGEQYF
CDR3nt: TGTGCCAGCAGCAGCGGGTCGCCGGGGGAGCAGTACTTC

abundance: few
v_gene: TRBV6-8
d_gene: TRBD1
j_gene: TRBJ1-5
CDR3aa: CASSYSTGTAYQPQHF
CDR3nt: TGTGCCAGCAGTTACTCGACCGGGACAGCCTATCAGCCCCAGCATTTT

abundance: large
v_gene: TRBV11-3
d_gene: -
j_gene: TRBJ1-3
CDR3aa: CASSSRPLRTGNTIYF
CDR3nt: TGTGCCAGCAGCTCTCGACCGCTTCGGACTGGAAACACCATATATTTT

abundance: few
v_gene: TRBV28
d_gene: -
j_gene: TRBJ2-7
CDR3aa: CASSTRLREQYF
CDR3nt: TGTGCCAGCAGCACTAGGTTGAGGGAGCAGTACTTC

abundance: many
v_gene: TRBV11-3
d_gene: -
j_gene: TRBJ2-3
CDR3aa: CASSHDWAGTTDTQYF
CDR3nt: TGTGCCAGCAGTCACGATTGGGCGGGAACCACAGATACGCAGTATTTT

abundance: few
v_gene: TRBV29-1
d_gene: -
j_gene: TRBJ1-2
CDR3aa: CSVEDSGVNYGYTF
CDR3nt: TGCAGCGTTGAAGATTCTGGGGTTAACTATGGCTACACCTTC

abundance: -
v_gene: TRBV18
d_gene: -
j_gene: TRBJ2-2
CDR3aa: CASSPQDATGELFF
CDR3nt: TGTGCCAGCTCACCTCAGGACGCCACCGGGGAGCTGTTTTTT

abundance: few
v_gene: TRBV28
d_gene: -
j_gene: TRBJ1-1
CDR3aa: CASSLSRNTEAFF
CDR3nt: TGTGCCAGCAGTTTGAGCAGGAACACTGAAGCTTTCTTT

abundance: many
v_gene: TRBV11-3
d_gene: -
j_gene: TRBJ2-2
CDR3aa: CASSLRSGTGELFF
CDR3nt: TGTGCCAGCAGCTTGAGGAGTGGCACCGGGGAGCTGTTTTTT

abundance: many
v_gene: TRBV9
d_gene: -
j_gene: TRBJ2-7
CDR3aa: CASSVQPQTGLEEQYF
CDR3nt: TGTGCCAGCAGCGTCCAACCTCAAACAGGGCTGGAGGAGCAGTACTTC

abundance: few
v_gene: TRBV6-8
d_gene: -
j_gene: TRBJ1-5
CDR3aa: CAISQGIDQPQHF
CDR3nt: TGTGCCATCAGCCAGGGAATCGATCAGCCCCAGCATTTT

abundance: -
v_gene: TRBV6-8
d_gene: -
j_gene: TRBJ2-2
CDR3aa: CASRTDSVNTGELFF
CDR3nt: TGTGCCAGCAGGACGGACAGCGTCAACACCGGGGAGCTGTTTTTT

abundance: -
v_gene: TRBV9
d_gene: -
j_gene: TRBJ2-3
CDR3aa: CASSPEGQRVDTQYF
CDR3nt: TGTGCCAGCAGTCCAGAGGGCCAACGGGTAGATACGCAGTATTTT

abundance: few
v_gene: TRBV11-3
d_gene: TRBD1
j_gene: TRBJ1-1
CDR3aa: CASSKQGAGITEAFF
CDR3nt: TGTGCCAGCAGCAAACAGGGGGCCGGTATCACTGAAGCTTTCTTT

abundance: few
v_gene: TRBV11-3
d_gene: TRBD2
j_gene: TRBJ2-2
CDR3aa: CASSFQPGGPTGELFF
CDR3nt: TGTGCCAGCAGCTTTCAGCCGGGAGGGCCCACCGGGGAGCTGTTTTTT

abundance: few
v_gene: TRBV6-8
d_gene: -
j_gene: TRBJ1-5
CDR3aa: CASSYSTRDMYSNQPQHF
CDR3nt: TGTGCCAGCAGTTACTCGACCAGGGACATGTATAGCAATCAGCCCCAGCATTTT

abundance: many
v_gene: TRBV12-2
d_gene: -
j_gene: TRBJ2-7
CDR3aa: CASRLGGDTDSEQYF
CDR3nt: TGTGCAAGTCGCTTAGGGGGTGATACCGACTCCGAGCAGTACTTC

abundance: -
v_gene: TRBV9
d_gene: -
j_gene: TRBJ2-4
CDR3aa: CASSRGSKNIQYF
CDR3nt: TGTGCCAGCAGCCGGGGATCCAAAAACATTCAGTACTTC

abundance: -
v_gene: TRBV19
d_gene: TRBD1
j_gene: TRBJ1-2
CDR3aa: CASTPGQSNYGYTF
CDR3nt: TGTGCCAGTACCCCGGGACAGAGTAACTATGGCTACACCTTC

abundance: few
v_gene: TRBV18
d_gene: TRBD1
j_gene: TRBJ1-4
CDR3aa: CASSPPGQGNEKLFF
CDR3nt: TGTGCCAGCTCACCACCCGGACAGGGGAATGAAAAACTGTTTTTT

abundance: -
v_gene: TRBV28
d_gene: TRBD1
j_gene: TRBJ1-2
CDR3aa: CASRFRGPQYGYTF
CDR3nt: TGTGCCAGCAGATTCAGGGGGCCTCAGTATGGCTACACCTTC

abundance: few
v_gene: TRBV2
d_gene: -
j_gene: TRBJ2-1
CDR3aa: CASSEETEYNEQFF
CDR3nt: TGTGCCAGCAGTGAAGAGACCGAGTACAATGAGCAGTTCTTC

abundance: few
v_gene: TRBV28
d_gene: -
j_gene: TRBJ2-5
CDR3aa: CASSFPHTLTALEETQYF
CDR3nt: TGTGCCAGCAGTTTCCCCCACACGCTGACAGCCCTGGAGGAGACCCAGTACTTC

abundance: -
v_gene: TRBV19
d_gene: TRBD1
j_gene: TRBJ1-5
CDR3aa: CASSIGGGGQPQHF
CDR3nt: TGTGCCAGTAGTATAGGAGGGGGCGGTCAGCCCCAGCATTTT

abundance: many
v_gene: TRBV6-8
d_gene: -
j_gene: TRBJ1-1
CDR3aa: CASTPTEPNTEAFF
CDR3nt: TGTGCCAGCACGCCGACAGAGCCGAACACTGAAGCTTTCTTT

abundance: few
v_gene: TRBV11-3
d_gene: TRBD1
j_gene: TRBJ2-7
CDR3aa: CASSPAATGHYEQYF
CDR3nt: TGTGCCAGCAGCCCTGCCGCGACAGGGCACTACGAGCAGTACTTC

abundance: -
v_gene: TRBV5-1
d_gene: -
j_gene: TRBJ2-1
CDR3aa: CASSLVGTESYNEQFF
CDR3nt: TGCGCCAGCAGCTTGGTAGGGACCGAGTCTTACAATGAGCAGTTCTTC

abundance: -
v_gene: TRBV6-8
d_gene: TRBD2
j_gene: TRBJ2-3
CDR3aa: CASSYETSGTSTDTQYF
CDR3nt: TGTGCCAGCAGTTACGAGACTAGCGGGACTAGCACAGATACGCAGTATTTT

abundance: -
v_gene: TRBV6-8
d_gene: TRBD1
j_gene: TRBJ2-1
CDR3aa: CASSFSGGVDEQFF
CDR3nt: TGTGCCAGCAGTTTTTCAGGGGGCGTGGATGAGCAGTTCTTC

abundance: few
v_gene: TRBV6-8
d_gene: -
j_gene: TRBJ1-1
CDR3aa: CASSYLKETEAFF
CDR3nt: TGTGCCAGCAGTTACCTTAAGGAGACTGAAGCTTTCTTT

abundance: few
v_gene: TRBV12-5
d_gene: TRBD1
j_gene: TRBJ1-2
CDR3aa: CASTSPTGNGYTF
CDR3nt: TGTGCCAGCACTTCCCCGACAGGGAATGGCTACACCTTC

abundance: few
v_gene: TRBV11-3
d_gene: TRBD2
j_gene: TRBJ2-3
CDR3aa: CASSLDPHLAGEADTQYF
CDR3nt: TGTGCCAGCAGCTTAGACCCACATCTAGCGGGAGAGGCAGATACGCAGTATTTT

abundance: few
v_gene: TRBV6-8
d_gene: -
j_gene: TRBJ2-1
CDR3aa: CASATSSYNEQFF
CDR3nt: TGTGCCAGCGCGACTAGTTCCTACAATGAGCAGTTCTTC

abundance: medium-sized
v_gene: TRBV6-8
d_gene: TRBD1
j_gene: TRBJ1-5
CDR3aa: CASNPTGSNQPQHF
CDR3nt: TGTGCCAGCAACCCGACAGGGAGCAATCAGCCCCAGCATTTT

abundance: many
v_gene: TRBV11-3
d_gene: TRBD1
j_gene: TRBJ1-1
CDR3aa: CASSDRGVRTEAFF
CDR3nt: TGTGCCAGCAGCGACAGGGGCGTTCGCACTGAAGCTTTCTTT

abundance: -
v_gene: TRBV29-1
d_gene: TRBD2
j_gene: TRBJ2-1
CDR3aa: CSSGTMYNEQFF
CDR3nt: TGCAGCTCCGGGACTATGTACAATGAGCAGTTCTTC

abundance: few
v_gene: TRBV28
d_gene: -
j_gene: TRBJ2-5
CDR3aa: CASSLADLNGWGIETQYF
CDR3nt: TGTGCCAGCAGCCTGGCCGACTTGAATGGGTGGGGAATTGAGACCCAGTACTTC

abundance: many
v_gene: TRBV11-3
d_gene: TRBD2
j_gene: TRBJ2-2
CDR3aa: CASRQTSGRGGGELFF
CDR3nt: TGTGCCAGCAGGCAGACTAGCGGGAGAGGGGGCGGGGAGCTGTTTTTT

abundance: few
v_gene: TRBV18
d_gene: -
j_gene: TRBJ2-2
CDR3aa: CASSPPGTVLEYAANTGELFF
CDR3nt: TGTGCCAGCTCACCACCCGGGACCGTCCTGGAGTATGCCGCGAACACCGGGGAGCTGTTTTTT

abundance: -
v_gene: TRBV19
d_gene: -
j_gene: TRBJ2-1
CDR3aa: CASSIYKNSYNEQFF
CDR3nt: TGTGCCAGTAGTATTTACAAAAACTCCTACAATGAGCAGTTCTTC

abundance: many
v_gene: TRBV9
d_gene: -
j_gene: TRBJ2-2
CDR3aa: CASSVVGVTGELFF
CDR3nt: TGTGCCAGCAGCGTAGTAGGAGTGACCGGGGAGCTGTTTTTT

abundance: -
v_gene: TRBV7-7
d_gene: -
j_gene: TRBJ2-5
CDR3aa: CASSLGSGAQETQYF
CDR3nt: TGTGCCAGCAGCTTGGGATCGGGGGCTCAAGAGACCCAGTACTTC

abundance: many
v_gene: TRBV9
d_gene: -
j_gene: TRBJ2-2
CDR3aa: CASSVASGTGELFF
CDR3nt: TGTGCCAGCAGCGTAGCTTCAGGGACCGGGGAGCTGTTTTTT

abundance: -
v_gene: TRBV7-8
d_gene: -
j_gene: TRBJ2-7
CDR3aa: CASSQDRSYEQYF
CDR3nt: TGTGCCAGCAGTCAGGACAGATCCTACGAGCAGTACTTC

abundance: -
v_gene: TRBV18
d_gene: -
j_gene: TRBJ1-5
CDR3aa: CASSPTGPNQPQHF
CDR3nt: TGTGCCAGCTCACCAACGGGTCCCAATCAGCCCCAGCATTTT

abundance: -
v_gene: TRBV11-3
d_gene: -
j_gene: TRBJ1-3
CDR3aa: CASKATGVGNTIYF
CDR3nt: TGTGCCAGCAAAGCGACGGGGGTTGGAAACACCATATATTTT